Described below is a single T cell receptor (beta chain) sequence and its context. Per the study methods: By means of reference gene primer amplification, nucleated cell counts were estimated. Clones were sequenced by immunoSEQ multiplex PCR, and TCRdb holds only the in-frame ones, with some missing. V and J calls and clone size follow that table, whereas D and trimming were derived from the DNA. The table shows about 250,000 clones, with roughly 80% occurring only once. The CDR3 runs 15 residues. V lost 5 bases and J lost 5; bases outside the gene matches: 6. Germline V gene data show CDR1 as SNHLY and CDR2 as FYNNEI. This entry belongs to a study of blood T cell repertoires in COVID-19. Study-wide context: The analysed material was cDNA or gDNA that came from T cells, B-cell-depleted T cells, or PBMCs.

The sample taken for sequencing was peripheral blood. The receptor comes from a woman in her 70s with acute or convalescent COVID-19. This rearrangement joins TRBV2 to TRBJ2-2; the match to TRBD1 covers 9 bases. CDR3 coding DNA: TGTGCCAGCAGTACGGGACAGGGCTTAACCGGGGAGCTGTTTTTT. It encodes CASSTGQGLTGELFF.